A single sample is the source of the 28 T cell receptor beta chains below, sequenced in a study of T cell changes during pregnancy in multiple sclerosis. Clones were read by immunoSEQ multiplex PCR, and TCRdb kept only the in-frame ones, dropping some. The sample carries some 61,000 clones, roughly nine tenths recorded once. Here the sequenced sample was peripheral blood, taken in the second trimester of pregnancy. The receptors were gathered from a female donor with multiple sclerosis, enrolled in a pregnancy study.

The chain uses TRBV4-3 and TRBJ1-3; 7 nucleotides align to TRBD1. V dropped 3 bases and J dropped 8; count of bases not matched to a gene: 13. The CDR3 covers 16 residues. The germline CDR1 and CDR2 sequences are LGHNA and YSLEER. The CDR3 is CASSQGQGGVVDTIYF. In DNA form, the CDR3 reads TGCGCCAGCAGCCAGGGTCAAGGGGGCGTCGTGGACACCATATATTTT.

The genes are TRBV7-2 and TRBJ2-5, with 7 positions matching TRBD1. Germline V gene sequence: CDR1 SGHTA, CDR2 FQGNSA. The V and J ends lost 3 bases and 3 bases, in that order; junction bases with no gene match: 7. The CDR3 sequence is 15 residues long. In DNA form, the CDR3 reads TGTGCCAGCAGCTTTCCGGGACAGCCCAAAGAGACCCAGTACTTC. Its protein product is CASSFPGQPKETQYF.

This chain links TRBV11-2 with TRBJ1-2; TRBD1 matches 7 bases. The CDR3 runs 15 residues. The germline V gene has CDR1 SGHAT and CDR2 FQNNGV. The J segment lost 5 bases and the V segment lost 5 bases, leaving 11 bases of the junction unmatched. CDR3 sequence (DNA): TGTGCCAGCAGCCCGATGGACAGGCCGATATATGGCTACACCTTC. Its translation is CASSPMDRPIYGYTF.

J is TRBJ2-7 and V is TRBV5-6; D may be TRBD2 (5 bases). CDR3 length equals 13 residues. Between the trimmed V and J ends, which lost 1 base and 12 bases, there was a span of 17 bases. The germline V gene encodes CDR1 SGHDT and CDR2 YYEEEE. The chain's CDR3 is CASSLSGERMLYF. For the CDR3, the DNA is TGTGCCAGCAGCTTGTCCGGGGAACGGATGTTGTACTTC.

The chain recombines TRBV7-3 with TRBJ1-5; maybe TRBD1 (5 bases). The V and J ends lost 5 bases and 4 bases respectively, with 12 bases between them. This CDR3 has 14 amino acids. CDR1 and CDR2 (germline): SGHTA, FQGTGA. CDR3 loop: CASSQSGGNQPQHF. Here the CDR3 DNA reads TGTGCCAGCAGCCAGTCCGGGGGGAATCAGCCCCAGCATTTT.

The CDR3 loop is CASSYSELAKNIQYF. CDR3 nucleotides: TGTGCCAGCAGTTACTCCGAGCTAGCCAAAAACATTCAGTACTTC. The chain joins TRBV6-5 to TRBJ2-4; D remains ambiguous. The germline V and J ends were trimmed by 0 bases and 0 bases, with 6 bases remaining between them. The CDR3 loop spans 15 amino acids. Germline CDR1 reads MNHEY; CDR2 reads SVGAGI.

V is TRBV28 and J is TRBJ1-1, with 12 positions matching TRBD1. This CDR3 region has 15 residues. CDR1 and CDR2 from the germline V gene are MDHEN and SYDVKM. V trimming: 11 bases; J trimming: 6 bases; junction bases outside the gene matches: 13. The CDR3 is CAGTGTGGAGAEAFF. The CDR3 region has the DNA TGTGCCGGAACCGGGACAGGGGGCGCAGGCGCTGAAGCTTTCTTT.

This clone showed up just a few times. The chain links TRBV27 to TRBJ1-2; D not resolved. Germline CDR1 reads MNHEY; CDR2 reads SMNVEV (reference sequence). This CDR3 comprises 14 residues. V was clipped by 6 bases and J by 6 bases, with 17 bases between them. CDR3 sequence: CASSTRSGIDGYTF. The CDR3 DNA sequence: TGTGCCAGCAGCACCCGATCAGGAATCGATGGCTACACCTTC.

The V call is TRBV5-4, the J call TRBJ2-2; D perhaps matches TRBD2 (6 bases). Germline loops: CDR1 SGHNT, CDR2 YYREEE (reference sequence). V was pared by 0 bases and J by 1 base, with 10 bases between. This CDR3 has 16 amino acids. In nucleotides, the CDR3 is TGTGCCAGCAGCTTGGCGCCAGCGGGGAACACCGGGGAGCTGTTTTTT. It yields the protein CASSLAPAGNTGELFF.

The chain joins TRBV5-6 to TRBJ1-5, with a weak D call TRBD1 (6 bases). Germline lookup yields CDR1 SGHDT and CDR2 YYEEEE. V dropped 0 bases and J dropped 7 bases, with 14 bases sitting between them. The CDR3 consists of 15 residues. CDR3 region: CASSLDGTPLQPQHF. As DNA, the CDR3 is TGTGCCAGCAGCTTGGATGGGACACCTTTGCAGCCCCAGCATTTT.

J is TRBJ1-6 and V is TRBV6-5; 9 nucleotides match TRBD1. Trimming cost V 0 bases and J 9 bases; bases outside gene matches: 3. CDR3 size: 15 residues. Germline V gene data show CDR1 as MNHEY and CDR2 as SVGAGI. CDR3: CASSYSRQGVSPLHF. In DNA form, the CDR3 reads TGTGCCAGCAGTTACTCCCGACAGGGGGTTTCACCCCTCCACTTT.

This rearrangement joins TRBV14 to TRBJ1-5; 7 nucleotides match TRBD1. Germline V gene lookup returns CDR1 SGHDN and CDR2 FVKESK. V lost 1 base and J lost 1; bases outside the gene matches: 1. The CDR3 has 15 amino acids. CDR3 nucleotides: TGTGCCAGCAGCCAAGCAGGGGGGAGCAATCAGCCCCAGCATTTT. This gives the protein CASSQAGGSNQPQHF.

V gene TRBV19 combines with J gene TRBJ1-1; D is unresolved. CDR3 length equals 12 residues. CDR1 is LNHDA and CDR2 is SQIVND in the germline V gene (reference sequence). The V gene lost 6 bases and the J gene lost 11 bases, with 16 bases spanning the gap. The CDR3: CASSNVGGPAFF. The CDR3 DNA is TGTGCCAGTAGCAACGTGGGAGGTCCGGCTTTCTTT. The whole variable domain, filled in from reference TRBV19 and TRBJ1-1, reads DGGITQSPKYLFRKEGQNVTLSCEQNLNHDAMYWYRQDPGQGLRLIYYSQIVNDFQKGDIAEGYSVSREKKESFPLTVTSAQKNPTAFYLCASSNVGGPAFFGQGTRLTVV.

This clone has just one count. This chain links TRBV7-3 with TRBJ1-2; a possible D gene is TRBD1 (6 bases). The germline CDR1 and CDR2 sequences are SGHTA and FQGTGA. The CDR3 is made up of 13 amino acids. The V gene lost 2 bases and the J gene lost 6 bases, with 10 bases spanning the gap. In DNA, the CDR3 is TGTGCCAGCAGCTTACTGGGGGCGGATGGCTACACCTTC. Its protein is CASSLLGADGYTF.

The chain has TRBV11-2 and TRBJ2-7; TRBD1 might be the D (5 bases). The CDR3 has 15 amino acids. V dropped 2 bases and J dropped 0 bases, with 11 bases sitting between them. Germline values: CDR1 SGHAT, CDR2 FQNNGV. In nucleotides, the CDR3 is TGTGCCAGCAGCTTAAGGGCAGGGCCCTCCTACGAGCAGTACTTC. This sequence encodes CASSLRAGPSYEQYF.

The sample holds a few counts of this clone. This chain connects TRBV10-3 to TRBJ2-1; D perhaps matches TRBD2 (6 bases). Germline V gene sequence: CDR1 ENHRY, CDR2 SYGVKD. V dropped 4 bases and J dropped 2 bases, with 9 bases sitting between them. The CDR3 has 14 amino acids. Here the CDR3 DNA reads TGTGCCATCAGTGCGGCGGGGACCTACAATGAGCAGTTCTTC. The encoded protein is CAISAAGTYNEQFF.

This chain connects TRBV4-1 to TRBJ2-5, with D uncertain. Germline lookup yields CDR1 MGHRA and CDR2 YSYEKL. V lost 1 base and J 4 bases, leaving 10 bases between the germline ends. The CDR3 loop spans 14 amino acids. Here the CDR3 reads CASSQVTASETQYF. DNA for the CDR3: TGCGCCAGCAGCCAAGTCACAGCCTCAGAGACCCAGTACTTC.

The gene calls are TRBV9 and TRBJ2-5; D perhaps matches TRBD2 (7 bases). Trimming cost V 2 bases and J 4 bases, with 18 bases left between them. The CDR3 covers 16 residues. Germline values: CDR1 SGDLS, CDR2 YYNGEE. The CDR3 loop reads CASSVRGGAFRETQYF. The CDR3 DNA reads as TGTGCCAGCAGCGTGAGGGGGGGGGCCTTTCGAGAGACCCAGTACTTC.

The rearrangement links TRBV30 to TRBJ1-5; 8 nucleotides match TRBD1. This CDR3 region has 16 residues. Germline-derived CDR1 and CDR2 are GTSNPN and SVGIG (reference sequence). The J segment lost 6 bases and the V segment lost 1 base, leaving 11 bases of the junction unmatched. The CDR3 is CAWSARGQGGGQPQHF. In DNA form, the CDR3 reads TGTGCCTGGAGTGCCCGCGGACAGGGTGGGGGTCAGCCCCAGCATTTT. Drawing the rest from reference TRBV30 and TRBJ1-5, the complete variable domain is SQTIHQWPATLVQPVGSPLSLECTVEGTSNPNLYWYRQAAGRGLQLLFYSVGIGQISSEVPQNLSASRPQDRQFILSSKKLLLSDSGFYLCAWSARGQGGGQPQHFGDGTRLSIL.

The J gene is TRBJ2-3, the V gene TRBV6-5; D might be TRBD2 (6 bases). The germline gives CDR1 MNHEY, CDR2 SVGAGI. This CDR3 has 13 residues. Trimming stripped 9 bases from V and 5 bases from J, with 15 bases between. CDR3 residues: CASTPSVGDTQYF. CDR3 sequence (DNA): TGTGCCAGTACCCCTAGCGTGGGAGATACGCAGTATTTT.

The CDR3 reads CASSDGALAKNIQYF. Written as DNA, the CDR3 is TGTGCCAGCAGCGATGGAGCGCTAGCCAAAAACATTCAGTACTTC. V gene TRBV9 combines with J gene TRBJ2-4; no reliable D call. Trimming removed 3 bases from V and 0 bases from J, with 10 bases in between. Looked up from germline, CDR1 is SGDLS and CDR2 is YYNGEE. This CDR3 has 15 residues.

This chain connects TRBV7-2 to TRBJ1-1; D is possibly TRBD1 (5 bases). The CDR3 totals 12 residues. Trimming pared 5 bases from V and 7 bases from J, leaving 11 bases between. Germline V gene lookup returns CDR1 SGHTA and CDR2 FQGNSA. The CDR3 loop reads CASSHTQGEAFF. Here the CDR3 DNA reads TGTGCCAGCAGCCACACTCAGGGTGAAGCTTTCTTT.

The gene calls are TRBV14 and TRBJ2-3; a weak D match, TRBD1 (5 bases). Trimming cost V 6 bases and J 0 bases, with 13 bases left between them. CDR1 and CDR2 from the germline V gene are SGHDN and FVKESK. The length of the CDR3 is 15 residues. CDR3 residues: CASRRGRASTDTQYF. CDR3 coding DNA: TGTGCCAGCAGAAGGGGCAGGGCTAGCACAGATACGCAGTATTTT.

The chain is built from TRBV9 and TRBJ2-5, with 8 nucleotides matching TRBD2. Germline CDR1 reads SGDLS; CDR2 reads YYNGEE. After removal of 0 bases from V and 5 bases from J, the junction contained 6 bases not matched to a gene. There are 15 residues in the CDR3. As DNA, the CDR3 is TGTGCCAGCAGCGTAGGACGGGGGGGCGGGGAGACCCAGTACTTC. It is translated as CASSVGRGGGETQYF. Drawing the rest from reference TRBV9 and TRBJ2-5, the complete variable domain is DSGVTQTPKHLITATGQRVTLRCSPRSGDLSVYWYQQSLDQGLQFLIQYYNGEERAKGNILERFSAQQFPDLHSELNLSSLELGDSALYFCASSVGRGGGETQYFGPGTRLLVL.

This chain joins TRBV10-3 and TRBJ2-2; D is ambiguous. The CDR3 has 11 residues. CDR1 and CDR2 from the germline V gene are ENHRY and SYGVKD. The V end lost 4 bases, the J end lost 7 bases, and 4 bases lay between the germline ends. CDR3 amino acids: CAISGIGELFF. The DNA of the CDR3 is TGTGCCATCAGTGGTATCGGGGAGCTGTTTTTT.

This chain connects TRBV19 to TRBJ1-1; unclear D gene. Trimming shortened V by 3 bases and J by 1 base, and 21 bases separated the two germline ends. Germline lookup yields CDR1 LNHDA and CDR2 SQIVND (reference sequence). CDR3 length equals 18 residues. CDR3 loop: CASSIMRDSGPTNTEAFF. The CDR3 DNA sequence: TGTGCCAGTAGTATCATGAGGGATTCGGGTCCTACGAACACTGAAGCTTTCTTT.

The chain uses TRBV7-9 and TRBJ1-2; 7 nucleotides match TRBD1. The ends lost 4 bases at V and 2 bases at J; junction bases unmatched: 7. There are 15 residues in the CDR3. Germline V lookup: CDR1 SEHNR, CDR2 FQNEAQ (reference sequence). The CDR3 region is CASSSAPTGNYGYTF. CDR3 bases: TGTGCCAGCAGCTCAGCCCCGACAGGGAACTATGGCTACACCTTC.

The chain uses TRBV5-4 and TRBJ2-7; 7 positions agree with TRBD2. V trimming: 1 base; J trimming: 3 bases; junction bases outside the gene matches: 4. The CDR3 has 14 amino acids. The germline V gene has CDR1 SGHNT and CDR2 YYREEE (reference sequence). The CDR3 bases are TGTGCCAGCAGCTTGCCGGGGGGTAACTACGAGCAGTACTTC. Translated, it gives CASSLPGGNYEQYF.